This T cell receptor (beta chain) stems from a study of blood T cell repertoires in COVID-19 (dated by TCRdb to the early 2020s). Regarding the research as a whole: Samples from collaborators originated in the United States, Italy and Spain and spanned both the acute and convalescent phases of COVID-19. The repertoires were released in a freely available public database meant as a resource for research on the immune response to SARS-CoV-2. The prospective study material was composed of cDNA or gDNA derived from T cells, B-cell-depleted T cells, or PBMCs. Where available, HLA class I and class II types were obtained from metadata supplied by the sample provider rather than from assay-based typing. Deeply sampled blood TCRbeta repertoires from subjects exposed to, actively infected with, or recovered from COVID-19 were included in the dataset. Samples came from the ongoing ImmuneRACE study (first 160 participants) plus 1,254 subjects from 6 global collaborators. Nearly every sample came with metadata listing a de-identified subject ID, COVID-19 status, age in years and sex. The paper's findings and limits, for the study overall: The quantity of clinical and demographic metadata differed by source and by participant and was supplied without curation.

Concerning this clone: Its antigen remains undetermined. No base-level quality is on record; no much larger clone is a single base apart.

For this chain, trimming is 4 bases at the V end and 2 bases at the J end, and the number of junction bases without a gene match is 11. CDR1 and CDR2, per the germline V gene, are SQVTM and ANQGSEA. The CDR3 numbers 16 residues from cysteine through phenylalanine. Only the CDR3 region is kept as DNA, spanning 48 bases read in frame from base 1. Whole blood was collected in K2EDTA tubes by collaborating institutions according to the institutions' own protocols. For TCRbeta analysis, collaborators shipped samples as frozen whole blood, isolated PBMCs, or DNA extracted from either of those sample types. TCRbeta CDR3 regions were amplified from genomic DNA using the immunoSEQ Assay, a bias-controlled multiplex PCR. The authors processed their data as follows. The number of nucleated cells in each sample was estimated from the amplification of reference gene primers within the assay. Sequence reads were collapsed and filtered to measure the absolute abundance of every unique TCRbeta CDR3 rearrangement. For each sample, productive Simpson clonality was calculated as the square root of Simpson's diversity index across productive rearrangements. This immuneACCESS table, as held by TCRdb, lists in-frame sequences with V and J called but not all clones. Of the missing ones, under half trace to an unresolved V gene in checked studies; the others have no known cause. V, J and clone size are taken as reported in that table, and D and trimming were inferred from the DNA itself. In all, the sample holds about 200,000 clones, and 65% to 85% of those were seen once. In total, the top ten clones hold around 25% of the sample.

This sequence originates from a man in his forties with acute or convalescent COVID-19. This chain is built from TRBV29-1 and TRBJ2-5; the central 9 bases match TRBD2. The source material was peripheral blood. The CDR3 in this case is CSVGGGRELDQETQYF. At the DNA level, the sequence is TGCAGCGTTGGGGGCGGGAGGGAACTAGATCAAGAGACCCAGTACTTC.